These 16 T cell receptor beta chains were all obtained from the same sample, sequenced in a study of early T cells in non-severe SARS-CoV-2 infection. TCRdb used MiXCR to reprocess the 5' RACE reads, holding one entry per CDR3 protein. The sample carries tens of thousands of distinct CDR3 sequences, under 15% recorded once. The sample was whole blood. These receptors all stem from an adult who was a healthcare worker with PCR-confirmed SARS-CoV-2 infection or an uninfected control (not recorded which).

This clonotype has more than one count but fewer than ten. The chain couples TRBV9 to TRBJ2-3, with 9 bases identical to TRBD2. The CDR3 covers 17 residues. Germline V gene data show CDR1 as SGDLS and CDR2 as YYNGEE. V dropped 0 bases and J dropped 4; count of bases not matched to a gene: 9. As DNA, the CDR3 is TGTGCCAGCAGCGTAGGCCGCGTGGCTAGCGGGGCAGATACGCAGTATTTT. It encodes CASSVGRVASGADTQYF.

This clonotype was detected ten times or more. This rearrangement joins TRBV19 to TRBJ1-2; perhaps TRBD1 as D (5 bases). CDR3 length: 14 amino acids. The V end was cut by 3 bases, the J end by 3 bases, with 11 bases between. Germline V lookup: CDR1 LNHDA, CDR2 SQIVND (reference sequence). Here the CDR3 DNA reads TGTGCCAGTAGTATTCGTACAGGATACTATGGCTACACCTTC. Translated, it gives CASSIRTGYYGYTF.

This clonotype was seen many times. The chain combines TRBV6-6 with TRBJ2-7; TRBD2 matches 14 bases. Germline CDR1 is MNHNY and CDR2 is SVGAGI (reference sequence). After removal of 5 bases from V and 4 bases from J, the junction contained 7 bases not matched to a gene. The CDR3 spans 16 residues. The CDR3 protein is CASSTRTSGGLYEQYF. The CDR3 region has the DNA TGTGCCAGCAGTACTCGGACTAGCGGGGGGCTGTACGAGCAGTACTTC.

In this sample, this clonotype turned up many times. This CDR3 reads CASSTTGKGNQPQHF. DNA for the CDR3: TGTGCCAGCAGTACTACAGGGAAGGGCAATCAGCCCCAGCATTTT. The genes are TRBV27 and TRBJ1-5; D perhaps matches TRBD1 (6 bases). This CDR3 region has 15 residues. CDR1 is MNHEY, CDR2 SMNVEV, per germline (reference sequence). Deletions cut 5 bases from V and 2 bases from J, with 13 bases between.

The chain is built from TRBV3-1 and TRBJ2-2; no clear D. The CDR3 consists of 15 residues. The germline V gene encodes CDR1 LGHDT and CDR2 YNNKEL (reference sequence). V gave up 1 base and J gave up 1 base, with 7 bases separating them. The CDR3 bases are TGTGCCAGCAGCCAAGGCTCAGTGAACACCGGGGAGCTGTTTTTT. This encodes CASSQGSVNTGELFF.

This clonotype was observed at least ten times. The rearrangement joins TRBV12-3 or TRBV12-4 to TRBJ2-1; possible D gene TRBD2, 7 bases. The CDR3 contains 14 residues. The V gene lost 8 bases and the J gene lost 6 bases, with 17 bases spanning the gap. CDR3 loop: CASGPPGGSNEQFF. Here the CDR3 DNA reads TGTGCCAGCGGTCCCCCGGGGGGCAGCAATGAGCAGTTCTTC.

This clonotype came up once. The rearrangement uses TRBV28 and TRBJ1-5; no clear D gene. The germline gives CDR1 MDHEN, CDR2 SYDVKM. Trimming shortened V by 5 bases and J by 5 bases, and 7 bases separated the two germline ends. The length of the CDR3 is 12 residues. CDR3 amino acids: CASSRLYQPQHF. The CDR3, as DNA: TGTGCCAGCAGTCGTCTATATCAGCCCCAGCATTTT.

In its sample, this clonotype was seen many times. CDR3 sequence reads: CASTRSGTDGYTF. The CDR3 region has the DNA TGTGCCAGCACCCGGTCCGGGACTGACGGCTACACCTTC. The chain has TRBV12-3 or TRBV12-4 and TRBJ1-2; D perhaps matches TRBD1 (5 bases). V lost 7 bases, J lost 8 bases, and 17 bases lay in between. The CDR3 totals 13 residues.

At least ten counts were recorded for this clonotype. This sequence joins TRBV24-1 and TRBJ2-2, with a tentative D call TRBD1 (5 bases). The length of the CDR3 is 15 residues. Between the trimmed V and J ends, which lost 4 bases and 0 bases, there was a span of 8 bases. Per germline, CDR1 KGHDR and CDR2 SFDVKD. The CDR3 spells CATSDPTANTGELFF. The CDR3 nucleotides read TGTGCCACCAGTGACCCGACAGCGAACACCGGGGAGCTGTTTTTT.

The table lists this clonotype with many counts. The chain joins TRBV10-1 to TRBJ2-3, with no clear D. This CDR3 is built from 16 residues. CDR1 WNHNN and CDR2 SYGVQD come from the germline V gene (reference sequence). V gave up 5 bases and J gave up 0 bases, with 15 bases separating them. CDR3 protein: CASSTQTVPSTDTQYF. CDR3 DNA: TGCGCCAGCAGTACCCAAACAGTACCTAGCACAGATACGCAGTATTTT.

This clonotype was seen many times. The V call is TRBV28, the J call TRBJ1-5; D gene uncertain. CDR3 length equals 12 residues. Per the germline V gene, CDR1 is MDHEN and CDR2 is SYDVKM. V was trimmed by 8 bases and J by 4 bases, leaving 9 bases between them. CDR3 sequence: CASRRENQPQHF. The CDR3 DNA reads TGTGCCAGCCGAAGAGAAAATCAGCCCCAGCATTTT.

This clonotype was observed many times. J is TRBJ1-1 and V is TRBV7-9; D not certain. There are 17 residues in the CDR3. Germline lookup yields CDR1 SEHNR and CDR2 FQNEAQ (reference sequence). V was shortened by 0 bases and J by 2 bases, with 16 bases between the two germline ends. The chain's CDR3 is CASSLAAWTVGNTEAFF. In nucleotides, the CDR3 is TGTGCCAGCAGCTTAGCGGCTTGGACGGTGGGTAACACTGAAGCTTTCTTT.

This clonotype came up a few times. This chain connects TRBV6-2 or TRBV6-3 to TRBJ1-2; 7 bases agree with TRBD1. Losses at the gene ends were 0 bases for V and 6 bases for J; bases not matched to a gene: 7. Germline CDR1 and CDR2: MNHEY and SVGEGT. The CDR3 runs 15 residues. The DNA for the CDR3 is TGTGCCAGCAGTTACTCTGAAAGGGGGCGCGATGGCTACACCTTC. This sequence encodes CASSYSERGRDGYTF.

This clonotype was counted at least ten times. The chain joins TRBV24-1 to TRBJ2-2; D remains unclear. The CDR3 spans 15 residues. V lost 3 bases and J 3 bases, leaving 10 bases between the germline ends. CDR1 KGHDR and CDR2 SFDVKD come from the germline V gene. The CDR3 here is CATSDTRKDTGELFF. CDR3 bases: TGTGCCACCAGTGATACCCGGAAAGACACCGGGGAGCTGTTTTTT.

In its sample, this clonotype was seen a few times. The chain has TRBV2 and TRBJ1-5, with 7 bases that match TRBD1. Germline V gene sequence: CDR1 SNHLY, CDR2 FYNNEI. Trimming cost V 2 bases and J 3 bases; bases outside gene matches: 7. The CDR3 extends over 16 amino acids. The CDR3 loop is CASSELDRAFNQPQHF. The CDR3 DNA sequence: TGTGCCAGCAGTGAATTAGACAGGGCGTTCAATCAGCCCCAGCATTTT.

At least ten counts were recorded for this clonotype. The CDR3 sequence: CSARSFRGSYNEQFF. The CDR3, as DNA: TGCAGTGCTAGGAGTTTCAGAGGCTCCTACAATGAGCAGTTCTTC. The chain carries TRBV20-1 and TRBJ2-1; D uncertain. Per the germline V gene, CDR1 is DFQATT and CDR2 is SNEGSKA (reference sequence). CDR3 length equals 15 residues. V was shortened by 3 bases and J by 0 bases, with 12 bases between the two germline ends.